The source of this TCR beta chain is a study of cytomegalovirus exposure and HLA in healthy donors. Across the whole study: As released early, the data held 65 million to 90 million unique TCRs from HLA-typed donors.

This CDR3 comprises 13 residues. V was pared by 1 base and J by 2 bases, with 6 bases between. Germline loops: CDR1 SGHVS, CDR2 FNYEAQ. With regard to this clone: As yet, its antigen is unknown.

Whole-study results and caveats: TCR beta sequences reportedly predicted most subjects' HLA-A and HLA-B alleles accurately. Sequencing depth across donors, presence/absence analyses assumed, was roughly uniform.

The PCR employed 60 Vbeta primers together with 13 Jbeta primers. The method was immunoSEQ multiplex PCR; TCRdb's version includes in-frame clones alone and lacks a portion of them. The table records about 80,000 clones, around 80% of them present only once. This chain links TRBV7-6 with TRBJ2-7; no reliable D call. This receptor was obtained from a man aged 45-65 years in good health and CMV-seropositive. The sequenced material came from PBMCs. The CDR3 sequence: CASSLGVTYEQYF. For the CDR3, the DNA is TGTGCCAGCAGCTTAGGCGTAACCTACGAGCAGTACTTC.